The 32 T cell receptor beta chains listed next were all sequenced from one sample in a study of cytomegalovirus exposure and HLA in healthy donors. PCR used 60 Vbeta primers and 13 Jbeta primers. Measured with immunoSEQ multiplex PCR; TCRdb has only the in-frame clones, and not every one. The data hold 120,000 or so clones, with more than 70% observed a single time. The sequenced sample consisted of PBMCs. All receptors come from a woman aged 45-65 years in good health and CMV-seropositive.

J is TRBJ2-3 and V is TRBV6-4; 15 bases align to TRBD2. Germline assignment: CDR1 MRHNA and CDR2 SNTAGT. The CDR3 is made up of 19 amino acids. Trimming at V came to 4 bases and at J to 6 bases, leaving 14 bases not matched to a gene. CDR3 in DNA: TGTGCCAGCAGTGCCCCCCCGGGACTAGCGGGGGGAGGGTGGGATACGCAGTATTTT. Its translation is CASSAPPGLAGGGWDTQYF.

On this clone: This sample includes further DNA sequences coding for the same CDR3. The CDR3 sequence: CAWSVRADTIYF. CDR3 nucleotide sequence: TGTGCCTGGAGTGTACGAGCGGACACCATATATTTT. The chain combines TRBV30 with TRBJ1-3; no reliable D call. V lost 0 bases, J lost 8 bases, and 8 bases lay in between. The germline CDR1 and CDR2 sequences are GTSNPN and SVGIG (reference sequence). The CDR3 is made up of 12 amino acids. The whole variable domain, filled in from reference TRBV30 and TRBJ1-3, reads SQTIHQWPATLVQPVGSPLSLECTVEGTSNPNLYWYRQAAGRGLQLLFYSVGIGQISSEVPQNLSASRPQDRQFILSSKKLLLSDSGFYLCAWSVRADTIYFGEGSWLTVV.

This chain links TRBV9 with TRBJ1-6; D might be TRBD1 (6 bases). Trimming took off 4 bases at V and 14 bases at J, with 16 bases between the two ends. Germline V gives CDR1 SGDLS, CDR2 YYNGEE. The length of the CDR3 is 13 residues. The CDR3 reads CASSRWDGTTLHF. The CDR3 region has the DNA TGTGCCAGCAGCAGATGGGACGGGACAACCCTCCACTTT.

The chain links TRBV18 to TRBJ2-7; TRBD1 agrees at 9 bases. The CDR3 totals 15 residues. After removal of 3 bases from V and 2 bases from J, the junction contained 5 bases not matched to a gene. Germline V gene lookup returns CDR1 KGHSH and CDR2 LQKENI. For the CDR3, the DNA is TGTGCCAGCTCACCCGGACAGGGGAGCACCTACGAGCAGTACTTC. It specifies CASSPGQGSTYEQYF.

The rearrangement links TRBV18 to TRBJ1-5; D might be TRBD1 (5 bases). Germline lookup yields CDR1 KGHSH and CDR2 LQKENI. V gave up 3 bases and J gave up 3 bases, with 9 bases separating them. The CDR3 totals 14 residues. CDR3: CASSPWGDNQPQHF. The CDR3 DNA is TGTGCCAGCTCACCGTGGGGGGACAATCAGCCCCAGCATTTT.

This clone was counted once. The CDR3 DNA follows: TGTGCCAGCAGCCCCAGTCGGGAAGCGAGAAGACCGGGGGACACTGAAGCTTTCTTT. This encodes CASSPSREARRPGDTEAFF. The rearrangement joins TRBV7-9 to TRBJ1-1; weak D call: TRBD1 (5 bases). This CDR3 contains 19 residues. V dropped 5 bases and J dropped 3 bases, with 28 bases sitting between them. The V gene's germline CDR1 is SEHNR and CDR2 FQNEAQ (reference sequence).

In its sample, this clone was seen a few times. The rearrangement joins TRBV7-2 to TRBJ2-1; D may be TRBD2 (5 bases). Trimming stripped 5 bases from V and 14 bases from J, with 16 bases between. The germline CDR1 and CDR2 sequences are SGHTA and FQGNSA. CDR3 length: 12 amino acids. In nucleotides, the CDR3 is TGTGCCAGCAGCAAGGCTACTAGTTTAAAGTTCTTC. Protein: CASSKATSLKFF.

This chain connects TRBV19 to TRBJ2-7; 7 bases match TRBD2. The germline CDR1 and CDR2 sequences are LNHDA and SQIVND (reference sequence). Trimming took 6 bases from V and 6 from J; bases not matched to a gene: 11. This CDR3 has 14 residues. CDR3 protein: CASSLTGTTGEQYF. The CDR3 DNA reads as TGTGCCAGTAGCTTAACCGGGACTACTGGCGAGCAGTACTTC. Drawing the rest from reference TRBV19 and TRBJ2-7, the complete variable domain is DGGITQSPKYLFRKEGQNVTLSCEQNLNHDAMYWYRQDPGQGLRLIYYSQIVNDFQKGDIAEGYSVSREKKESFPLTVTSAQKNPTAFYLCASSLTGTTGEQYFGPGTRLTVT.

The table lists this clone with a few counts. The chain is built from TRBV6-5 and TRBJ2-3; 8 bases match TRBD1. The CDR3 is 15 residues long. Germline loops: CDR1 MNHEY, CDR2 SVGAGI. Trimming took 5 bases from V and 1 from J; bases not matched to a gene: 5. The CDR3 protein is CASSTSGGGTDTQYF. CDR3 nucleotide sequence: TGTGCCAGCAGTACCTCAGGGGGCGGCACAGATACGCAGTATTTT.

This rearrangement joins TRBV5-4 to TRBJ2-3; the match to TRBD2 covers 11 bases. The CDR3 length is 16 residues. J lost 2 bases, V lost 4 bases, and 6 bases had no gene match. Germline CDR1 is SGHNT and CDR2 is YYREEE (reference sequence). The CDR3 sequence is CASSPRLAGHTDTQYF. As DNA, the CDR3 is TGTGCCAGCAGCCCTCGACTAGCGGGACACACAGATACGCAGTATTTT.

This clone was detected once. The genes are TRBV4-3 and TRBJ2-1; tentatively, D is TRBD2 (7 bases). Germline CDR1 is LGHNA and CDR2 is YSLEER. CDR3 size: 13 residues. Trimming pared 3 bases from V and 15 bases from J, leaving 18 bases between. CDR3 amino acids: CASSHAPVGGLFF. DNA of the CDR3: TGCGCCAGCAGCCATGCCCCCGTGGGGGGGCTGTTCTTC.

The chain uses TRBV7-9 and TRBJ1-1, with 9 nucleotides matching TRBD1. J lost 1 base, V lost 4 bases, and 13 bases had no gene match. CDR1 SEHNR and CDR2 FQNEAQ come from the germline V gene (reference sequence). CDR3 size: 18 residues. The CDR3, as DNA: TGTGCCAGCAGCTCCCCACCCGGGACAGGGAGCCAGAACACTGAAGCTTTCTTT. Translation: CASSSPPGTGSQNTEAFF.

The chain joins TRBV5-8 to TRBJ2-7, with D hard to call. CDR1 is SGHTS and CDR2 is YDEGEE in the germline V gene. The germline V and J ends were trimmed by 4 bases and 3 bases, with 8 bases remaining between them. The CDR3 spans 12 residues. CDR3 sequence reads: CASSPGFYEQYF. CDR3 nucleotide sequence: TGTGCCAGCAGCCCCGGGTTCTACGAGCAGTACTTC.

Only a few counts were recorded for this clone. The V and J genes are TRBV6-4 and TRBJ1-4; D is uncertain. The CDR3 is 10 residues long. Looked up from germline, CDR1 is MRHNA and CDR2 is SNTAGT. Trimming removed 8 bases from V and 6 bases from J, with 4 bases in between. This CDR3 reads CASSDEKLFF. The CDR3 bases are TGTGCCAGCTCTGATGAAAAACTGTTTTTT.

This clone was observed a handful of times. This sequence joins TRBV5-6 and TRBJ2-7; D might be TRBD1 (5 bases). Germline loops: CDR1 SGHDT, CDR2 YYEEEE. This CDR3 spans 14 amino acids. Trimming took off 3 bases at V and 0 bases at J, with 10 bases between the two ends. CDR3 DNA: TGTGCCAGCAGCTCGACAGTCTCCTCCTACGAGCAGTACTTC. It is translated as CASSSTVSSYEQYF.

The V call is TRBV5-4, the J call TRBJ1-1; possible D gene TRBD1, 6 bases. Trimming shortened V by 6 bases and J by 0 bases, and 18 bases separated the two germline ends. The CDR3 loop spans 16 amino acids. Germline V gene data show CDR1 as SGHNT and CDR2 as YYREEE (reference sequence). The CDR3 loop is CASKSRGGGMNTEAFF. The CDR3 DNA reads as TGTGCCAGCAAATCTCGGGGGGGCGGCATGAACACTGAAGCTTTCTTT.

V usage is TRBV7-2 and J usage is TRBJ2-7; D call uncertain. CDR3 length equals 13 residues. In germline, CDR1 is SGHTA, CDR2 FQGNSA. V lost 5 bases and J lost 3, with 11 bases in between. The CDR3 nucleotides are TGTGCCAGCAGCCCGAGGCGAGACTACGAGCAGTACTTC. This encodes CASSPRRDYEQYF.

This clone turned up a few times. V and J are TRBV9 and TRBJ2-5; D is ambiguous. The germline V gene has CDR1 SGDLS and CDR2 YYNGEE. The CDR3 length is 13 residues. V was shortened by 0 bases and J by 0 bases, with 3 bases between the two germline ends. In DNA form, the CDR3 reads TGTGCCAGCAGCGTAGTAGACCAAGAGACCCAGTACTTC. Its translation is CASSVVDQETQYF.

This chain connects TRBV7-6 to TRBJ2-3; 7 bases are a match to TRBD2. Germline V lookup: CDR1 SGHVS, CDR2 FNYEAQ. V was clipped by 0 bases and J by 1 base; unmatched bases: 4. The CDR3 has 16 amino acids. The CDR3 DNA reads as TGTGCCAGCAGCTTAGCGGGTGCGGGAGGCACAGATACGCAGTATTTT. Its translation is CASSLAGAGGTDTQYF.

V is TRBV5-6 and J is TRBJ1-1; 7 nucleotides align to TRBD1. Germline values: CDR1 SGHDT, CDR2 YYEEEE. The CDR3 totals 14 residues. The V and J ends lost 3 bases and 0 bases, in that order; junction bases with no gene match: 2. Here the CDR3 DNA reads TGTGCCAGCAGCTACGACAGGGTGAACACTGAAGCTTTCTTT. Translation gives CASSYDRVNTEAFF.

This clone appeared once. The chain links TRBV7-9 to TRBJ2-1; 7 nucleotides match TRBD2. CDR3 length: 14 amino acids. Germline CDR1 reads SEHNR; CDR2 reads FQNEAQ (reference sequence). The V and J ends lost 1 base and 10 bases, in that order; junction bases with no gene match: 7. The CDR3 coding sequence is TGTGCCAGCAGCTTAGACCTAGCAGCGGGAGAGCAGTTCTTC. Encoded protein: CASSLDLAAGEQFF.

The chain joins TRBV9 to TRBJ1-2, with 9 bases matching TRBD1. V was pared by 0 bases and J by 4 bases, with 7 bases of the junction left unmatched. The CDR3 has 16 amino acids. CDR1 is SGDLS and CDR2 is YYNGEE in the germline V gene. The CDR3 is CASSVGTGDRGYGYTF. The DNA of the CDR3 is TGTGCCAGCAGCGTAGGGACAGGGGATCGTGGCTATGGCTACACCTTC.

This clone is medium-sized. The chain's CDR3 is CASSPEVDLLNTGELFF. The CDR3 nucleotides are TGTGCCAGCAGCCCCGAGGTTGACTTACTGAACACCGGGGAGCTGTTTTTT. The chain carries TRBV7-6 and TRBJ2-2; D not resolved. Germline CDR1 SGHVS, CDR2 FNYEAQ. The CDR3 is 17 residues long. V lost 5 bases and J 1 base, leaving 17 bases between the germline ends.

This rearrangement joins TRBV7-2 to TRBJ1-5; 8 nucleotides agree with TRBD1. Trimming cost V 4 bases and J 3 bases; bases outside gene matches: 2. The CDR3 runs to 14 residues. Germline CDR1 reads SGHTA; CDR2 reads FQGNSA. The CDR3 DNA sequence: TGTGCCAGCAGCTCCCAGGGGGCCAATCAGCCCCAGCATTTT. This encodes CASSSQGANQPQHF.

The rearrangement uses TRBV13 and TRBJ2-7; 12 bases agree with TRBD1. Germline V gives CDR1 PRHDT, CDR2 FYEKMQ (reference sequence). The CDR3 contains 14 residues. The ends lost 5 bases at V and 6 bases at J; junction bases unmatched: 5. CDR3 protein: CASSTGTGGPEQYF. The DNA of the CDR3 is TGTGCCAGCAGCACCGGGACAGGGGGCCCCGAGCAGTACTTC.

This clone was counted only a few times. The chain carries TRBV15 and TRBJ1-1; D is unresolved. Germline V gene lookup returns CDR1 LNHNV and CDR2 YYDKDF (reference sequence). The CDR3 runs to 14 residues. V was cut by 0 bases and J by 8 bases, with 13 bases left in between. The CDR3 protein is CATSRDAPGGEAFF. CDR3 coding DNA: TGTGCCACCAGCAGAGATGCCCCCGGCGGGGAAGCTTTCTTT.

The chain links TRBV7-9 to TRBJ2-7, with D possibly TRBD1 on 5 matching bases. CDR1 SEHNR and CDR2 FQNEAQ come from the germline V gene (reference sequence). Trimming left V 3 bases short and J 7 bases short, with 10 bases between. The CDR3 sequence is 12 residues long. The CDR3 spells CASSFVDREQYF. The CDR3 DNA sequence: TGTGCCAGCAGCTTTGTTGACAGAGAGCAGTACTTC.

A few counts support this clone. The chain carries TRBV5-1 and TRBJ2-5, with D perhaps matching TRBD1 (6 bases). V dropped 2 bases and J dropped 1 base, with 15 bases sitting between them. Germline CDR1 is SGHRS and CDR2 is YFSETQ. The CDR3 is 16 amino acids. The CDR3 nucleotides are TGCGCCAGCAGCTTCCGAGGACAGTCTATCCAAGAGACCCAGTACTTC. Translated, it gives CASSFRGQSIQETQYF.

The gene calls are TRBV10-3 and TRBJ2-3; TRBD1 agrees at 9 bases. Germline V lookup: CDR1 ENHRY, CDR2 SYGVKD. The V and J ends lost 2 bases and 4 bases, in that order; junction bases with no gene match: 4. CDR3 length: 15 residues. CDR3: CAISEADRGSDTQYF. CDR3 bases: TGTGCCATCAGTGAGGCCGACAGGGGGTCAGATACGCAGTATTTT.

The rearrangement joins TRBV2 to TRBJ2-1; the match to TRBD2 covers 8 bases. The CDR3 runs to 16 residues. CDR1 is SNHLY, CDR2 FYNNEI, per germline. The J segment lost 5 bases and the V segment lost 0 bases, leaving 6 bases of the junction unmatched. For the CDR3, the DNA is TGTGCCAGCAGTGAAGCCCACGGGAGGGCCCACAATGAGCAGTTCTTC. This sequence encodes CASSEAHGRAHNEQFF.

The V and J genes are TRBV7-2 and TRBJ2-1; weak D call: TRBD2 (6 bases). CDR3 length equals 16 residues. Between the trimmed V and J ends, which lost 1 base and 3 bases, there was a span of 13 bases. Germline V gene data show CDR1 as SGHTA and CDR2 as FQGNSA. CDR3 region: CASSLETGTLYNEQFF. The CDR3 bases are TGTGCCAGCAGCTTAGAGACCGGGACTCTCTACAATGAGCAGTTCTTC.

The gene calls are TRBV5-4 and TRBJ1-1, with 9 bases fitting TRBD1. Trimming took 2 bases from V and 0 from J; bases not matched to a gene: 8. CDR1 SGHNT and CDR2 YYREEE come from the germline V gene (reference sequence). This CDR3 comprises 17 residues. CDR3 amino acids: CASSLATGGAMNTEAFF. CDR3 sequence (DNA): TGTGCCAGCAGCTTAGCGACAGGGGGGGCCATGAACACTGAAGCTTTCTTT.